One T cell receptor (beta chain) is described in this entry. The data belong to a study of cytomegalovirus exposure and HLA in healthy donors. PCR involved 60 Vbeta and 13 Jbeta primers. TCRdb's copy holds only in-frame clones and misses some; the assay was immunoSEQ multiplex PCR. This sample contains 70,000 or so clones. The sample taken for sequencing was PBMCs. The source of this sequence is a man aged 40-49 years in good health and CMV-seronegative.

CDR3 DNA sequence: TGTGCCAGTGGGGAGGTAGATACGCAGTATTTT. Its protein is CASGEVDTQYF. V gene TRBV6-1 combines with J gene TRBJ2-3; a possible D gene is TRBD2 (6 bases). Germline V gene lookup returns CDR1 MNHNS and CDR2 SASEGT. Deletions cut 9 bases from V and 5 bases from J, with 9 bases between. There are 11 residues in the CDR3.